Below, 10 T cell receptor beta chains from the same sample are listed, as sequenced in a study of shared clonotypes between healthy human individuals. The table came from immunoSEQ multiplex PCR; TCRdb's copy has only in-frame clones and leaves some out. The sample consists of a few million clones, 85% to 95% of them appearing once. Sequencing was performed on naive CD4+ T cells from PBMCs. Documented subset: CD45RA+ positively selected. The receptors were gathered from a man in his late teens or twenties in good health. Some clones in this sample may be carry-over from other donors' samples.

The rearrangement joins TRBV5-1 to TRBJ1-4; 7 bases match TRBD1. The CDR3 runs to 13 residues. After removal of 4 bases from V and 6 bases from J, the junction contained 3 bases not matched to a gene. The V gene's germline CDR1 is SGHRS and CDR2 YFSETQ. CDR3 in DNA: TGCGCCAGCAGCGTAACAGGGGATGAAAAACTGTTTTTT. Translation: CASSVTGDEKLFF. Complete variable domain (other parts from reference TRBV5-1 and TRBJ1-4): KAGVTQTPRYLIKTRGQQVTLSCSPISGHRSVSWYQQTPGQGLQFLFEYFSETQRNKGNFPGRFSGRQFSNSRSEMNVSTLELGDSALYLCASSVTGDEKLFFGSGTQLSVL.

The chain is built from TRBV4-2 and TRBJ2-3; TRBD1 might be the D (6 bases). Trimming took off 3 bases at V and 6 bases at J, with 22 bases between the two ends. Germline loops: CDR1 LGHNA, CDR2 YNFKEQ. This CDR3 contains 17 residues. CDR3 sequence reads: CASSQVTGYRDADTQYF. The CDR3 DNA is TGTGCCAGCAGCCAGGTCACAGGGTACCGAGATGCCGATACGCAGTATTTT.

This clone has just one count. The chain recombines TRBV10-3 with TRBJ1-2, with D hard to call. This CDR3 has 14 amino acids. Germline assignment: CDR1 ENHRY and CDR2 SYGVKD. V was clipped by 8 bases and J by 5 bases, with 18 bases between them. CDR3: CAIGASQIGYGYTF. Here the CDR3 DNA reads TGTGCCATCGGAGCCTCCCAAATCGGGTATGGCTACACCTTC.

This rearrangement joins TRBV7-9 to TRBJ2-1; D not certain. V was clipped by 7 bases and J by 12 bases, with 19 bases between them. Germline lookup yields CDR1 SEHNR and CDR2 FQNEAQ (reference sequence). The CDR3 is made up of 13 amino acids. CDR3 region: CASNPPADLVQFF. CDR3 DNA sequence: TGTGCCAGCAACCCGCCGGCAGATCTTGTGCAGTTCTTC.

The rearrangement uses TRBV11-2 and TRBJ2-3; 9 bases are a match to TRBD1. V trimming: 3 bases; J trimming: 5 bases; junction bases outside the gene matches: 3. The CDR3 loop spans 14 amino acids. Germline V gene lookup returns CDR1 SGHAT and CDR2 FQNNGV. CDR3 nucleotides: TGTGCCAGCAGCTTCGACAGGGGGGTAGATACGCAGTATTTT. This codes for CASSFDRGVDTQYF.

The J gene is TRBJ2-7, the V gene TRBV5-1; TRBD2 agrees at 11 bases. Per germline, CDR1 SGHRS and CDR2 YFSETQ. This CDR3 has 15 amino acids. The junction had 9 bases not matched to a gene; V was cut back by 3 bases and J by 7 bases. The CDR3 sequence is CASSWLAGGPGEQYF. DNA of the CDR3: TGCGCCAGCAGCTGGTTAGCGGGAGGGCCGGGAGAGCAGTACTTC. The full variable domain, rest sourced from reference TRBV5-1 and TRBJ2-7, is KAGVTQTPRYLIKTRGQQVTLSCSPISGHRSVSWYQQTPGQGLQFLFEYFSETQRNKGNFPGRFSGRQFSNSRSEMNVSTLELGDSALYLCASSWLAGGPGEQYFGPGTRLTVT.

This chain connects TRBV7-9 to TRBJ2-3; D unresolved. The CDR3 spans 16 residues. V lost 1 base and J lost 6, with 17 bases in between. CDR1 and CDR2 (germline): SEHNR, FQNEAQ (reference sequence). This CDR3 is CASSLGLPGYADTQYF. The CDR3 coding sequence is TGTGCCAGCAGCTTAGGTCTACCTGGCTATGCGGATACGCAGTATTTT.

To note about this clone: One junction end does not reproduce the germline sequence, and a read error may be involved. CDR3 sequence (DNA): TGTGCCTCGAGTATCGGTTCTAGCGGGACCCGGAACACCGGGGAGCTGTTTTTT. As protein: CASSIGSSGTRNTGELFF. This sequence joins TRBV30 and TRBJ2-2, with 9 bases that match TRBD2. Per the germline V gene, CDR1 is GTSNPN and CDR2 is SVGIG (reference sequence). The CDR3 runs 18 residues. The entire variable domain, with the rest obtained from reference TRBV30 and TRBJ2-2, is as follows: SQTIHQWPATLVQPVGSPLSLECTVEGTSNPNLYWYRQAAGRGLQLLFYSVGIGQISSEVPQNLSASRPQDRQFILSSKKLLLSDSGFYLCASSIGSSGTRNTGELFFGEGSRLTVL.

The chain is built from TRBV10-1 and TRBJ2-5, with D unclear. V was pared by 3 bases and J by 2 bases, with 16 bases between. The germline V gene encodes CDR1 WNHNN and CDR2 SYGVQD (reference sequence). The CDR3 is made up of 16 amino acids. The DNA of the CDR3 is TGCGCCAGCAGTGACAGCCGCGCTGCCCCTCAAGAGACCCAGTACTTC. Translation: CASSDSRAAPQETQYF.

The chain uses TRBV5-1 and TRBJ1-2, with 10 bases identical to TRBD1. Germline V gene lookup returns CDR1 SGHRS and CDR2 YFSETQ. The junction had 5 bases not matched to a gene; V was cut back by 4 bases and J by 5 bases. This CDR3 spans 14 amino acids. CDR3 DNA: TGCGCCAGCAGCCCGGACAGGGGGTATTATGGCTACACCTTC. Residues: CASSPDRGYYGYTF.